The entry that follows covers one TCR beta chain sequence. As yet, its antigen is unknown. The entry originates in a study of blood T cells in healthy people across ages. Points from the study as a whole: No one knew whether donors had CMV, which possibly confounded expanded clonotype changes.

Germline CDR1 SQVTM, CDR2 ANQGSEA. With 4 bases removed from V and 5 bases from J, the gap between germline ends came to 6 bases. The CDR3 has 10 amino acids. Alongside a J-beta primer mix, a sample-barcoded 5' primer served in a second PCR lasting 7 to 11 cycles. Each CDR3 protein gets one entry after TCRdb re-called the 5' RACE reads with MiXCR. The sample records approximately 800,000 distinct CDR3 sequences, about 56% being singletons. Specimen: blood. The TCR comes from a man between 40 and 49 years old in good health. This chain links TRBV29-1 with TRBJ2-7; no clear D. The CDR3 nucleotides are TGCAGCGTTGCGGCAGACGAGCAGTACTTC. Its protein product is CSVAADEQYF.